The source of this T cell receptor (beta chain) is a study of shared clonotypes between healthy human individuals. Study-wide results and limits: The four-donor shared clonotypes exceeded non-shared clonotypes in generation probability, with non-shared ones scoring lower. Clonotypes that were shared across a handful of donors made up about 5.1% of naive CD4 clonotypes.

This CDR3 spans 12 amino acids. Trimming took off 6 bases at V and 4 bases at J, with 10 bases between the two ends. The germline V gene has CDR1 MNHEY and CDR2 SMNVEV (reference sequence). Execution of the assay was at deep level. Sorted-subset replicate PCRs used 150 to 200 ng of genomic DNA. This amount corresponded to some 32,000 T cell genomes. Produced via immunoSEQ multiplex PCR; TCRdb's table is partial and in-frame only. Here the sample spans 1.4 million or so clones, about 98.5% being singletons. On this clone itself: Its antigen remains unknown.

Sequencing input: naive CD4+ T cells sorted from blood. Subset specified: CD45RA+ positively selected. The sequence derives from a man aged 25 to 40 in good health. The J gene is TRBJ2-7, the V gene TRBV27; D is possibly TRBD1 (6 bases). The CDR3 DNA is TGTGCCAGCAGAACAGGGAGTTACGAGCAGTACTTC. This gives the protein CASRTGSYEQYF.